This TCR beta chain emerged from a study of monozygotic twins with inflammatory bowel disease. After re-calling the 5' RACE reads, TCRdb lists one entry per CDR3 protein, DNA absent. This sample's table reports 350,000 to 400,000 distinct CDR3 sequences. Looked up from germline, CDR1 is SQVTM and CDR2 is ANQGSEA. The CDR3 spans 15 residues. Material for sequencing was blood. The V gene is TRBV29-1, the J gene TRBJ2-7; TCRdb names TRBD1, which stays unverified in the absence of DNA. The clonotype comes from a human donor with ulcerative colitis or Crohn's disease, or a healthy co-twin of an affected twin (not recorded which). CDR3 sequence reads: CSVTRQGSYAGREYF.